Here is one T cell receptor (beta chain) with its context. Trimming at V came to 3 bases and at J to 1 base, leaving 3 bases not matched to a gene. Germline V CDR1 and CDR2: SGHRS, YFSETQ. The CDR3 has 16 amino acids. Per the original methods: Counts of nucleated cells, estimated from reference gene primer amplification, were obtained. This table comes from immunoSEQ multiplex PCR, and its TCRdb copy is limited to in-frame clones, with some not included. V and J calls and clone size are those listed in that table; D and trimming were worked out from the DNA. The sample consists of approximately 60,000 clones, approximately 80% of them appearing once. The data were taken from a study of blood T cell repertoires in COVID-19.

This chain joins TRBV5-1 and TRBJ2-2; TRBD1 aligns across 10 bases. The sequence derives from a man aged 80 or over with acute or convalescent COVID-19. Sequences were obtained from peripheral blood. Here the CDR3 DNA reads TGCGCCAGCAGCTCGGGACAGGGGTGGAACACCGGGGAGCTGTTTTTT. Translating gives CASSSGQGWNTGELFF.